Listed here are 15 T cell receptor beta chains from one sample, sequenced in a study of T-cell reconstitution after alpha-beta-depleted transplantation in children. Unique molecular identifiers were built into the TCRbeta library. TCRdb re-called the PCR reads through MiXCR, storing one row per CDR3 protein. The sample contains 780,000 or so distinct CDR3 sequences, 15% to 20% of which appear only once. The sample here was PBMCs, mostly from graft donor cells, taken 360 days after TCRalphabeta/CD19-depleted stem cell transplant. These receptor sequences come from a male patient aged 10 to 17 who had a stem cell transplant for acute lymphoblastic leukemia, so the T cells may come from the graft donor.

This chain joins TRBV29-1 and TRBJ2-7, with 9 bases aligning to TRBD1. The CDR3 spans 13 residues. The ends lost 4 bases at V and 4 bases at J; junction bases unmatched: 5. Germline V gene data show CDR1 as SQVTM and CDR2 as ANQGSEA. DNA of the CDR3: TGCAGCGTTGCGGTACAGGGGGCTTACGAGCAGTACTTC. It yields the protein CSVAVQGAYEQYF.

This clonotype turned up a few times. This chain joins TRBV20-1 and TRBJ2-3, with D unclear. This CDR3 contains 12 residues. Trimming took 3 bases from V and 6 from J, leaving 10 bases between them. The V gene's germline CDR1 is DFQATT and CDR2 SNEGSKA (reference sequence). CDR3 nucleotide sequence: TGCAGTGCTAGCAAAAGACATGATACGCAGTATTTT. This translates into CSASKRHDTQYF.

The genes are TRBV5-1 and TRBJ2-1; 7 bases match TRBD2. With V trimmed by 2 bases and J by 4 bases, 6 bases remained unmatched. The germline V gene encodes CDR1 SGHRS and CDR2 YFSETQ. CDR3 length: 15 residues. This CDR3 is CASSLTAGKYNEQFF. In nucleotides, the CDR3 is TGCGCCAGCAGCTTAACAGCGGGGAAATACAATGAGCAGTTCTTC.

The CDR3 loop reads CSARVVPPLETQYF. Written as DNA, the CDR3 is TGCAGTGCTAGAGTTGTCCCCCCTTTAGAGACCCAGTACTTC. The chain is built from TRBV20-1 and TRBJ2-5; D call uncertain. The CDR3 length is 14 residues. The germline V and J ends were trimmed by 1 base and 4 bases, with 13 bases remaining between them. Germline-derived CDR1 and CDR2 are DFQATT and SNEGSKA (reference sequence).

This clonotype has ten or more counts. The V gene is TRBV5-1, the J gene TRBJ2-1; TRBD2 matches 7 bases. The CDR3 contains 14 residues. The trim removed 2 bases at V and 4 bases at J, leaving 3 bases unmatched. Germline V gene lookup returns CDR1 SGHRS and CDR2 YFSETQ. The CDR3 region has the DNA TGCGCCAGCAGCTTAACTAGCGTATACAATGAGCAGTTCTTC. Its translation: CASSLTSVYNEQFF.

This clonotype was seen at least ten times. The V call is TRBV12-3 or TRBV12-4, the J call TRBJ2-1; no firm D call. This CDR3 is 13 amino acids long. V shed 6 bases and J shed 0 bases, with 6 bases lying between them. The CDR3, as DNA: TGTGCCAGCAGGCGGACCTCCTACAATGAGCAGTTCTTC. Its translation: CASRRTSYNEQFF.

This clonotype has only a few counts. The CDR3 protein is CASSDREAGELFF. Here the CDR3 DNA reads TGTGCCAGCAGTGACAGGGAGGCCGGGGAGCTGTTTTTT. The chain couples TRBV6-1 to TRBJ2-2, with D perhaps matching TRBD2 (6 bases). CDR3 length equals 13 residues. V lost 3 bases and J lost 6, with 8 bases in between. The V gene's germline CDR1 is MNHNS and CDR2 SASEGT.

The rearrangement joins TRBV25-1 to TRBJ2-7; no definite D call. Trimming pared 2 bases from V and 3 bases from J, leaving 5 bases between. The length of the CDR3 is 12 residues. Germline V CDR1 and CDR2: MGHDK, SYGVNS. The DNA for the CDR3 is TGTGCCAGCAGTGAAAGAGACTACGAGCAGTACTTC. Translating gives CASSERDYEQYF.

The gene calls are TRBV7-3 and TRBJ2-3, with D possibly TRBD1 on 5 matching bases. Per the germline V gene, CDR1 is SGHTA and CDR2 is FQGTGA. With 2 bases removed from V and 7 bases from J, the gap between germline ends came to 13 bases. The CDR3 is 14 amino acids. CDR3 amino acids: CASSLSSQGYTQYF. CDR3 in DNA: TGTGCCAGCAGCTTATCCTCCCAGGGATATACGCAGTATTTT.

This chain connects TRBV6-1 to TRBJ2-1; 8 bases agree with TRBD2. V dropped 4 bases and J dropped 6; count of bases not matched to a gene: 11. Germline loops: CDR1 MNHNS, CDR2 SASEGT. The CDR3 spans 16 residues. The chain's CDR3 is CASSAKAGGLLNEQFF. The CDR3, as DNA: TGTGCCAGCAGTGCTAAGGCGGGAGGCCTCCTCAATGAGCAGTTCTTC.

This clonotype was seen more than once but under ten times. This sequence joins TRBV5-1 and TRBJ2-6; no firm D call. Trimming removed 5 bases at V and 0 bases at J, with 15 bases between. The germline V gene has CDR1 SGHRS and CDR2 YFSETQ. This CDR3 has 17 residues. CDR3 sequence reads: CASSYMTGFSGANVLTF. The CDR3 DNA reads as TGCGCCAGCAGTTATATGACTGGGTTCTCTGGGGCCAACGTCCTGACTTTC.

Many counts were recorded for this clonotype. The chain employs TRBV12-3 or TRBV12-4 and TRBJ1-1; 9 bases fit TRBD1. V lost 2 bases, J lost 4 bases, and 5 bases stayed unmatched. There are 15 residues in the CDR3. CDR3 bases: TGTGCCAGCAGTTTATCCGGGACAGGGAGCACTGAAGCTTTCTTT. The encoded protein is CASSLSGTGSTEAFF.

This clonotype was picked up a small number of times. The rearrangement links TRBV2 to TRBJ2-3, with 9 bases fitting TRBD2. Looked up from germline, CDR1 is SNHLY and CDR2 is FYNNEI. J gave up 5 bases and V 4 bases, and 4 bases lay outside the gene matches. The length of the CDR3 is 14 residues. Here the CDR3 DNA reads TGTGCCAGCAGTGTAGCGGGAGTTGTAGATACGCAGTATTTT. Translated, it gives CASSVAGVVDTQYF. Full variable domain (missing parts from reference TRBV2 and TRBJ2-3): EPEVTQTPSHQVTQMGQEVILRCVPISNHLYFYWYRQILGQKVEFLVSFYNNEISEKSEIFDDQFSVERPDGSNFTLKIRSTKLEDSAMYFCASSVAGVVDTQYFGPGTRLTVL.

In this sample, this clonotype turned up a few times. The CDR3: CASSGWNTGTRQETQYF. The CDR3 bases are TGCGCCAGCAGCGGATGGAACACCGGGACAAGACAAGAGACCCAGTACTTC. The gene calls are TRBV5-1 and TRBJ2-5; a weak D match, TRBD1 (6 bases). CDR3 length: 17 amino acids. Germline V gene sequence: CDR1 SGHRS, CDR2 YFSETQ. V lost 4 bases and J lost 2, with 21 bases in between.

This clonotype showed up just a few times. This sequence joins TRBV27 and TRBJ1-1, with D perhaps matching TRBD1 (6 bases). Germline values: CDR1 MNHEY, CDR2 SMNVEV (reference sequence). The V and J ends lost 3 bases and 4 bases respectively, with 9 bases between them. The CDR3 has 13 amino acids. CDR3 bases: TGTGCCAGCAGTTTCTTGGACAGCACTGAAGCTTTCTTT. This encodes CASSFLDSTEAFF.